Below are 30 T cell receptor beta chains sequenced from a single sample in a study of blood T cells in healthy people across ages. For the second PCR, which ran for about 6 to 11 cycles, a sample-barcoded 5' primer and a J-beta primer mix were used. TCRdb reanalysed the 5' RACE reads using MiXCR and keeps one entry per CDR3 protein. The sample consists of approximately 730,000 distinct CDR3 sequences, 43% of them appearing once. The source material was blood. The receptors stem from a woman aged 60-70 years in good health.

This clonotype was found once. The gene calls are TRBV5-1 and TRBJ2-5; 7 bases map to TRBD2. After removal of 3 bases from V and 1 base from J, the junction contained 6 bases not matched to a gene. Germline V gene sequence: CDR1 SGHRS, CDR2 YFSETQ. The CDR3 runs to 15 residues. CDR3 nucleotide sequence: TGCGCCAGCAGCTCCTTAGCGGGTCGCCAAGAGACCCAGTACTTC. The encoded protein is CASSSLAGRQETQYF. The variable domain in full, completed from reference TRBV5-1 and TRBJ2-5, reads KAGVTQTPRYLIKTRGQQVTLSCSPISGHRSVSWYQQTPGQGLQFLFEYFSETQRNKGNFPGRFSGRQFSNSRSEMNVSTLELGDSALYLCASSSLAGRQETQYFGPGTRLLVL.

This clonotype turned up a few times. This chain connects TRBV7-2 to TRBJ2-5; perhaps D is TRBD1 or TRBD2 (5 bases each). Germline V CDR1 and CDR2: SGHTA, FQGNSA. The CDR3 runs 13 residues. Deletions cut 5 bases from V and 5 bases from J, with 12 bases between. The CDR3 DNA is TGTGCCAGCAGCCAATCCCGGGGCGAGACCCAGTACTTC. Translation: CASSQSRGETQYF.

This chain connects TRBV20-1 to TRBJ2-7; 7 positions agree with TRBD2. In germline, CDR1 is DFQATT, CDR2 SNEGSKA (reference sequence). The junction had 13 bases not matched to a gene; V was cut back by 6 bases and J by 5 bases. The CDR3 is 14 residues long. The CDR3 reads CSASRREGNHEQYF. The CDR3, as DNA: TGCAGTGCCTCCCGGAGGGAGGGCAACCACGAGCAGTACTTC.

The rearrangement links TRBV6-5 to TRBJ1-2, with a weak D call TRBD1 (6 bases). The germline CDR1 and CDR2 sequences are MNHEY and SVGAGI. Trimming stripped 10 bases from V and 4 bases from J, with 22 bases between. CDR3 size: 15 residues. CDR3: CATRYYRDISYGYTF. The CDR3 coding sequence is TGTGCCACAAGATACTACAGGGATATTAGCTATGGCTACACCTTC.

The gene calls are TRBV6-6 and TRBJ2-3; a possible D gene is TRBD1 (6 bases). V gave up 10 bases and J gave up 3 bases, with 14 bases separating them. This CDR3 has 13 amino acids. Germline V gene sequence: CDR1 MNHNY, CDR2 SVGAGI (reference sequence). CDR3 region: CATYRELTDTQYF. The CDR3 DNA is TGTGCCACCTACAGGGAACTAACAGATACGCAGTATTTT.

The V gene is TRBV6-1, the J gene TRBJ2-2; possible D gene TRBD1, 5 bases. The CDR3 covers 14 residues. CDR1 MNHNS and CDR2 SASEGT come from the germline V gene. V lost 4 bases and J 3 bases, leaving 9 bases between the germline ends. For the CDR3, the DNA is TGTGCCAGCAGTGGTACAGGAGACACCGGGGAGCTGTTTTTT. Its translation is CASSGTGDTGELFF.

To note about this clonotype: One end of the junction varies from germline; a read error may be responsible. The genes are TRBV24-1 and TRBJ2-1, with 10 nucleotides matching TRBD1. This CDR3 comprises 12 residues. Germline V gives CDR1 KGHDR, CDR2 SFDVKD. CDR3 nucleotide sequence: TGTGCCACCGGTGATACGGGACAGGGGCTGTTCTTC. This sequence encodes CATGDTGQGLFF.

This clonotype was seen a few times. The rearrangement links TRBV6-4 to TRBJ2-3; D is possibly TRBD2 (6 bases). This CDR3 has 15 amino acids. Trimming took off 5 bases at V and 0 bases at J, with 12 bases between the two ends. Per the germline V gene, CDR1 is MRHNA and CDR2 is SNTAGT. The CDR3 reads CASSTGTFSTDTQYF. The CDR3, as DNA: TGTGCCAGCAGTACCGGGACTTTCAGCACAGATACGCAGTATTTT.

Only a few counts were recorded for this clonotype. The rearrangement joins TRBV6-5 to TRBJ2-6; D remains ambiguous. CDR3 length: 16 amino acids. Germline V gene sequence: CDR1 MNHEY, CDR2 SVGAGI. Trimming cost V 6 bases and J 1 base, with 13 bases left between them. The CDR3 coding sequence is TGTGCCAGCAGAAGTTCGACTCAATCTGGGGCCAACGTCCTGACTTTC. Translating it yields CASRSSTQSGANVLTF.

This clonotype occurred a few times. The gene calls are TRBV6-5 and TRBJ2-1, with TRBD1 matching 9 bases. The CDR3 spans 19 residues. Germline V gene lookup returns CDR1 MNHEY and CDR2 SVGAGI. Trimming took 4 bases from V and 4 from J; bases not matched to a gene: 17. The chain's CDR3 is CASSSPEDKDRGFYNEQFF. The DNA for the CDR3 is TGTGCCAGCAGTTCACCTGAAGACAAGGACAGGGGCTTTTACAATGAGCAGTTCTTC.

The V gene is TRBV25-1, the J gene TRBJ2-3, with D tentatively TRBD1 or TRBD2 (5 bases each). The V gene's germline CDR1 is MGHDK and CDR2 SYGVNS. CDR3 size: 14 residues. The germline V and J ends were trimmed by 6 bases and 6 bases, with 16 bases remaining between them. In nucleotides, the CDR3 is TGTGCCAGCAGAGTATGGGGACGGCCTGATACGCAGTATTTT. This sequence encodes CASRVWGRPDTQYF. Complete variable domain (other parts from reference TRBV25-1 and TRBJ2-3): EADIYQTPRYLVIGTGKKITLECSQTMGHDKMYWYQQDPGMELHLIHYSYGVNSTEKGDLSSESTVSRIRTEHFPLTLESARPSHTSQYLCASRVWGRPDTQYFGPGTRLTVL.

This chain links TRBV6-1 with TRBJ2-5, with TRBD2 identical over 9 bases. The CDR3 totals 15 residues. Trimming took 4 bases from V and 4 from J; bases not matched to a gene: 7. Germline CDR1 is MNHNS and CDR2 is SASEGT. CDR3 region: CASSASGGPGETQYF. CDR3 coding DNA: TGTGCCAGCAGTGCGAGCGGGGGGCCGGGAGAGACCCAGTACTTC.

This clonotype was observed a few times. For the CDR3, the DNA is TGTGCCAGCAGCGTCGACAGCAAGACACCCCTCCACTTT. It yields the protein CASSVDSKTPLHF. V is TRBV7-2 and J is TRBJ1-6, with D possibly TRBD1 on 5 matching bases. This CDR3 region has 13 residues. V gave up 5 bases and J gave up 11 bases, with 13 bases separating them. Germline V gene sequence: CDR1 SGHTA, CDR2 FQGNSA.

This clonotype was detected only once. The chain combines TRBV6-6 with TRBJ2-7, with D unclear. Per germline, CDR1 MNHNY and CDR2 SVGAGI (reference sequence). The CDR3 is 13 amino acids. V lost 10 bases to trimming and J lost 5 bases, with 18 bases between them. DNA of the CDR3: TGTGCCATGATCTACGGAGTTGGCCACGAGCAGTACTTC. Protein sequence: CAMIYGVGHEQYF.

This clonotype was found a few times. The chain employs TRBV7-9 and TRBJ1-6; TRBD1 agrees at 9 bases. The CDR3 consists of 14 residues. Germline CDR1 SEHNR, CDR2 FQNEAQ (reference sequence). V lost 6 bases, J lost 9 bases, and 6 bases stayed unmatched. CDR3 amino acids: CASRTGTGSSPLHF. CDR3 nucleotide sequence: TGTGCCAGCAGAACCGGGACAGGGAGTTCACCCCTCCACTTT.

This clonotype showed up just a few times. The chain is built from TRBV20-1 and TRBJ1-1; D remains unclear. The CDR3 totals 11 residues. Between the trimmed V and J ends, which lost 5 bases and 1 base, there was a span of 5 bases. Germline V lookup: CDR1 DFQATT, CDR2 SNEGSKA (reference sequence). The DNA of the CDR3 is TGCAGTGCTGGAAAGAACACTGAAGCTTTCTTT. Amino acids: CSAGKNTEAFF.

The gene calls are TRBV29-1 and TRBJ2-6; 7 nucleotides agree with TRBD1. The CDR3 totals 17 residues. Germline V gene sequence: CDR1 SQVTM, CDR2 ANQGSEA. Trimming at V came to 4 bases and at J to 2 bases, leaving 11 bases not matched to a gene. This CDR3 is CSVGNTGVPPGANVLTF. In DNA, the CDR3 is TGCAGCGTTGGAAATACAGGGGTACCGCCTGGGGCCAACGTCCTGACTTTC.

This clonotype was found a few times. CDR3 protein: CASSLGGTVSYEQYF. CDR3 DNA: TGTGCCAGCAGCTTAGGAGGGACCGTGTCCTACGAGCAGTACTTC. The genes are TRBV13 and TRBJ2-7; D possibly uses TRBD1 or TRBD2 (5 bases each). Germline lookup yields CDR1 PRHDT and CDR2 FYEKMQ (reference sequence). There are 15 residues in the CDR3. Deletions cut 0 bases from V and 1 base from J, with 10 bases between.

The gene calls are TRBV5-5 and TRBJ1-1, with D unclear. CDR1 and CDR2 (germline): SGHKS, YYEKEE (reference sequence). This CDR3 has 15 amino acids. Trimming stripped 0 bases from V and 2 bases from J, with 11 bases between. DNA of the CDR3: TGTGCCAGCAGCTTGGCTGCAGGCCTAAACACTGAAGCTTTCTTT. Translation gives CASSLAAGLNTEAFF.

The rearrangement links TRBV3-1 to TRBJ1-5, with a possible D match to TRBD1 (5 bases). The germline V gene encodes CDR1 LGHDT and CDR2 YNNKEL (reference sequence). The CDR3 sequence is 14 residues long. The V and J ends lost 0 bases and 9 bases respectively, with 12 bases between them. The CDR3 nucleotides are TGTGCCAGCAGCCAAGAAGTGGGGGTTGTGCCCCAGCATTTT. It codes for CASSQEVGVVPQHF. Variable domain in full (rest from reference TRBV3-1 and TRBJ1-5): DTAVSQTPKYLVTQMGNDKSIKCEQNLGHDTMYWYKQDSKKFLKIMFSYNNKELIINETVPNRFSPKSPDKAHLNLHINSLELGDSAVYFCASSQEVGVVPQHFGDGTRLSIL.

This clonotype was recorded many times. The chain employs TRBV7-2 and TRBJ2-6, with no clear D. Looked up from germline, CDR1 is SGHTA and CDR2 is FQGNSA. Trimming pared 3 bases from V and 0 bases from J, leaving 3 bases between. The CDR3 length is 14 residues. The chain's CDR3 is CASSFNSGANVLTF. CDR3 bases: TGTGCCAGCAGCTTCAACTCTGGGGCCAACGTCCTGACTTTC.

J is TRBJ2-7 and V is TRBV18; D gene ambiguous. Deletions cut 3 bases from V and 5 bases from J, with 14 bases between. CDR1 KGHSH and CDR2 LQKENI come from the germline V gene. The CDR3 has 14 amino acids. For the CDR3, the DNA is TGTGCCAGCTCACCTCCCTCTATTGCGAACGAGCAGTACTTC. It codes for CASSPPSIANEQYF.

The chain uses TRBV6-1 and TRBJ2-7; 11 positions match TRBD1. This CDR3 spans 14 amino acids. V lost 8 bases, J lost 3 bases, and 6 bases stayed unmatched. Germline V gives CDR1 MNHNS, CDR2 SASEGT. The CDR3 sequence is CASRGQGANYEQYF. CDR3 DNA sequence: TGTGCCAGCCGAGGACAGGGGGCAAACTACGAGCAGTACTTC.

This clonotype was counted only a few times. The CDR3 nucleotides are TGTGCCAGCAGTTTACGTGCGGGGTACAATGAGCAGTTCTTC. Residues: CASSLRAGYNEQFF. J is TRBJ2-1 and V is TRBV27, with a tentative D call TRBD2 (6 bases). V was shortened by 2 bases and J by 4 bases, with 9 bases between the two germline ends. The CDR3 totals 14 residues. Germline V gene sequence: CDR1 MNHEY, CDR2 SMNVEV (reference sequence).

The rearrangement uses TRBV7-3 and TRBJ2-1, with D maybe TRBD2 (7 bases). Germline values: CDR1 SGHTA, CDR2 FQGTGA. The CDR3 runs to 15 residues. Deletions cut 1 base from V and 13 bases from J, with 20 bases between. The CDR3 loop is CASSLRGGALETQFF. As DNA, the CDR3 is TGTGCCAGCAGCTTAAGAGGGGGGGCATTAGAGACCCAGTTCTTC. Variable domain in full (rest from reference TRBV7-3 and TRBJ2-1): GAGVSQTPSNKVTEKGKYVELRCDPISGHTALYWYRQSLGQGPEFLIYFQGTGAADDSGLPNDRFFAVRPEGSVSTLKIQRTERGDSAVYLCASSLRGGALETQFFGPGTRLTVL.

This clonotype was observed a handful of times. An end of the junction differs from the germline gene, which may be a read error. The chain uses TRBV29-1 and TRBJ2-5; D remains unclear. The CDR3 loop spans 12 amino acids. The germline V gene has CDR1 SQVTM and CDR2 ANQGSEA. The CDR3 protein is CSVVAAQGTQYF. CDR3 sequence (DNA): TGCAGCGTTGTGGCAGCCCAAGGGACCCAGTACTTC.

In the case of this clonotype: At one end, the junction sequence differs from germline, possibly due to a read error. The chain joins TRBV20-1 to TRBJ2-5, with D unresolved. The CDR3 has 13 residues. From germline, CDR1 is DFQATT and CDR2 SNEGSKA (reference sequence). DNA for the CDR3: TGCAGTGCTAGCCCCGGTGACCAAGAGACCCAGTGCTTC. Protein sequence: CSASPGDQETQCF.

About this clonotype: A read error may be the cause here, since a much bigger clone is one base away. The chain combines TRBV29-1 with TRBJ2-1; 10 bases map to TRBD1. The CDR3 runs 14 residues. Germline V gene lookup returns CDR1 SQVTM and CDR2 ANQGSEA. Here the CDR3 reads CGVEDWTGGNEQFF. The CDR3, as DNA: TGCGGCGTTGAAGATTGGACAGGGGGCAATGAGCAGTTCTTC.

The CDR3 loop reads CASSLVGSKTEAFF. The DNA of the CDR3 is TGTGCCAGCAGCTTAGTTGGGTCGAAGACTGAAGCTTTCTTT. This chain uses TRBV7-9 with TRBJ1-1; unclear D gene. The CDR3 covers 14 residues. CDR1 is SEHNR and CDR2 is FQNEAQ in the germline V gene (reference sequence). V lost 1 base and J 5 bases, leaving 11 bases between the germline ends.

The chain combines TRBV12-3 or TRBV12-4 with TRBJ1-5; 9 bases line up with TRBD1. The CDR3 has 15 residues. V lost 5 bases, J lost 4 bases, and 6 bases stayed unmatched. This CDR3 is CASSKGQGGNQPQHF. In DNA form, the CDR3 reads TGTGCCAGCAGTAAGGGACAGGGAGGAAATCAGCCCCAGCATTTT.